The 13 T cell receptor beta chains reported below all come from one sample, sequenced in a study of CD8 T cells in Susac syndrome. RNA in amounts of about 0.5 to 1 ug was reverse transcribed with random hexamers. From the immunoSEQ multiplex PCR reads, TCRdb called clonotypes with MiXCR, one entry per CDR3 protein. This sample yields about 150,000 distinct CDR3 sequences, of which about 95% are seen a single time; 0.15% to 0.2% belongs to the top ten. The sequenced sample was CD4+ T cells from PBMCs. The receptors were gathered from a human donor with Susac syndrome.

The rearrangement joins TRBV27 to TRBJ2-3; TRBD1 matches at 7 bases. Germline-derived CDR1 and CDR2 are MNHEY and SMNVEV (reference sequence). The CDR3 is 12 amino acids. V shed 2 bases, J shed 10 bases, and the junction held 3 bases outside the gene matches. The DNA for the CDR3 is TGTGCCAGCAGTTTAATTACAGGGGCGCAGTATTTT. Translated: CASSLITGAQYF.

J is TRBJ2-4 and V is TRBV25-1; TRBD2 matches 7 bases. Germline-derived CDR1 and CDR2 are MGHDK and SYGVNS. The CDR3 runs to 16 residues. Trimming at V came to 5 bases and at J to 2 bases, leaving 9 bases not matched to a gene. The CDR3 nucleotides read TGTGCCAGCAGTCCTTTAGTCGGGGGGTCCAAAAACATTCAGTACTTC. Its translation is CASSPLVGGSKNIQYF.

The DNA for the CDR3 is TGCGCCAGCAGCGGGGCGTACCGGTCTGGAAACACCATATATTTT. Its protein is CASSGAYRSGNTIYF. The chain employs TRBV4-3 and TRBJ1-3; D is perhaps TRBD1 (5 bases). Between the trimmed V and J ends, which lost 5 bases and 1 base, there was a span of 12 bases. In germline, CDR1 is LGHNA, CDR2 YSLEER. The CDR3 length is 15 residues.

CDR3 residues: CSASPVAGGNQETQYF. CDR3 sequence (DNA): TGCAGTGCTAGTCCCGTTGCGGGGGGGAATCAAGAGACCCAGTACTTC. The V and J genes are TRBV20-1 and TRBJ2-5, with 9 bases fitting TRBD2. CDR1 is DFQATT and CDR2 is SNEGSKA in the germline V gene (reference sequence). The trim removed 3 bases at V and 2 bases at J, leaving 10 bases unmatched. The CDR3 runs 16 residues.

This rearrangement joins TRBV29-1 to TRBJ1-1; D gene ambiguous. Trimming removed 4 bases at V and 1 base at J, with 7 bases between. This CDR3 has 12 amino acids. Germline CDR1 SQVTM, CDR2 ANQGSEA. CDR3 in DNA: TGCAGCGTTGTAGGCACGAACACTGAAGCTTTCTTT. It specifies CSVVGTNTEAFF. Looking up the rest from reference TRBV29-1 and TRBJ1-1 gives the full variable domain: SAVISQKPSRDICQRGTSLTIQCQVDSQVTMMFWYRQQPGQSLTLIATANQGSEATYESGFVIDKFPISRPNLTFSTLTVSNMSPEDSSIYLCSVVGTNTEAFFGQGTRLTVV.

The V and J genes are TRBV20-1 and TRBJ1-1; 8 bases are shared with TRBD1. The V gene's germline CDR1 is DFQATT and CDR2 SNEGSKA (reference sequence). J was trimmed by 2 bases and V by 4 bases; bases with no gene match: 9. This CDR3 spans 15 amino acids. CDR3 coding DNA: TGCAGTGCTATCAATTTAGGACAGGGAAACACTGAAGCTTTCTTT. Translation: CSAINLGQGNTEAFF.

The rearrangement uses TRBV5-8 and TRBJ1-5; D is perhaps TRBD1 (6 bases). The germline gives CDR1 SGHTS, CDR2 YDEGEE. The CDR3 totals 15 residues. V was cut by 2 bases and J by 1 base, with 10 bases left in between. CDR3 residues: CASSFQGSSNQPQHF. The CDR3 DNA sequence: TGTGCCAGCAGCTTCCAGGGGTCGAGCAATCAGCCCCAGCATTTT.

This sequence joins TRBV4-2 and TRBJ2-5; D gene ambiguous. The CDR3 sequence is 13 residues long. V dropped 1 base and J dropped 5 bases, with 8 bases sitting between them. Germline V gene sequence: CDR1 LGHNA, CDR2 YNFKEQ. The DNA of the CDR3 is TGTGCCAGCAGCCAAGGATCCGATGAGACCCAGTACTTC. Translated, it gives CASSQGSDETQYF.

CDR3: CASTFRGTGVYEQYF. Here the CDR3 DNA reads TGTGCCAGCACGTTCCGCGGGACAGGGGTCTACGAGCAGTACTTC. The V call is TRBV6-5, the J call TRBJ2-7; TRBD1 agrees at 10 bases. The V gene's germline CDR1 is MNHEY and CDR2 SVGAGI. With V trimmed by 7 bases and J by 3 bases, 9 bases remained unmatched. CDR3 length equals 15 residues.

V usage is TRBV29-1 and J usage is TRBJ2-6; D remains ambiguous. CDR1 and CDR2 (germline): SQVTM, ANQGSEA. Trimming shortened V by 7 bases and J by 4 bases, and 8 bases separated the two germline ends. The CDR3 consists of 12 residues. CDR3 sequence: CSALIGANVLTF. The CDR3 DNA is TGCAGCGCGCTAATCGGGGCCAACGTCCTGACTTTC.

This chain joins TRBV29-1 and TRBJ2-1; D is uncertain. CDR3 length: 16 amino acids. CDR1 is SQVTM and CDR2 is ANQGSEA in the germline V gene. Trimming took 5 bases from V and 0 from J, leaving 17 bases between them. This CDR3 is CSVLIGVLSSYNEQFF. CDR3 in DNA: TGCAGCGTTTTAATTGGGGTCCTCAGCTCCTACAATGAGCAGTTCTTC.

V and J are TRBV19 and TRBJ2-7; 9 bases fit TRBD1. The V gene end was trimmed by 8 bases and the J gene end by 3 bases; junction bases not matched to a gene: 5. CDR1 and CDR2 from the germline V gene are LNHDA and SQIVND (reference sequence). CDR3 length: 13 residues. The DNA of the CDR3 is TGTGCCAGTCGGGACAGGGACTACTACGAGCAGTACTTC. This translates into CASRDRDYYEQYF.

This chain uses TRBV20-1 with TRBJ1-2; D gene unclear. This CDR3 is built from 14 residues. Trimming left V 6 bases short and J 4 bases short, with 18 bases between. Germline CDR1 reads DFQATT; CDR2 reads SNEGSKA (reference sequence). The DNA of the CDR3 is TGCAGTGCCAAGGAGTCGGTCAGCCCCTATGGCTACACCTTC. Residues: CSAKESVSPYGYTF.